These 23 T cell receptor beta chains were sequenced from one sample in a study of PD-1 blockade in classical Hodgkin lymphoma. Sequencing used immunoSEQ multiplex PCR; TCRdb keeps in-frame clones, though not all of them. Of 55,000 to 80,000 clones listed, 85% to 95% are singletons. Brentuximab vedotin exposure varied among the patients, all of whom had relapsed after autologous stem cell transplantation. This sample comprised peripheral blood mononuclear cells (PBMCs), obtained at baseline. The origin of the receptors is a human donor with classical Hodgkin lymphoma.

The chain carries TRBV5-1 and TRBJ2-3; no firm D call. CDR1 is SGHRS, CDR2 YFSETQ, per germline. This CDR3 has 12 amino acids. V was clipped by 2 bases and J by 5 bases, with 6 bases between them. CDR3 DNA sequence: TGCGCCAGCAGCTTTAATCGAGATACGCAGTATTTT. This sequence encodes CASSFNRDTQYF.

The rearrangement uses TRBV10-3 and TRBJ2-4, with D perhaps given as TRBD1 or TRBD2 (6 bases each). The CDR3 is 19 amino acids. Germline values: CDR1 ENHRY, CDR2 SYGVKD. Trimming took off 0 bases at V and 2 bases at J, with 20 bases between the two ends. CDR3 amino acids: CAISESREDSGVTKNIQYF. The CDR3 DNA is TGTGCCATCAGTGAGTCGAGGGAGGACAGTGGGGTGACCAAAAACATTCAGTACTTC.

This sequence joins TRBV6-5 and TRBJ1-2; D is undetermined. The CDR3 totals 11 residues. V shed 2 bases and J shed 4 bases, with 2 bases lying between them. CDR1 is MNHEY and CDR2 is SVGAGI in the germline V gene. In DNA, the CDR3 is TGTGCCAGCAGTTACGGCTATGGCTACACCTTC. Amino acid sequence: CASSYGYGYTF.

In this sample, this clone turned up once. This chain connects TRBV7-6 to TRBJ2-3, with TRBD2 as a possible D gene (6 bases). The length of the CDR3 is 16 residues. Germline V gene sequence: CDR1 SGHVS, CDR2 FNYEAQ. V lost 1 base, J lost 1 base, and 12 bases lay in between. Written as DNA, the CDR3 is TGTGCCAGCAGCTTAGTTTGGTCGGGGGGCACAGATACGCAGTATTTT. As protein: CASSLVWSGGTDTQYF.

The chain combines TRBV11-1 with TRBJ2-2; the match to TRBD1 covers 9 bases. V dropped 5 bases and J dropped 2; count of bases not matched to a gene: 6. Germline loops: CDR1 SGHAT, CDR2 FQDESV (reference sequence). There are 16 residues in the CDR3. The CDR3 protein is CASSVNRGLNTGELFF. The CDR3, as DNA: TGTGCCAGCAGCGTAAACAGGGGGCTTAACACCGGGGAGCTGTTTTTT.

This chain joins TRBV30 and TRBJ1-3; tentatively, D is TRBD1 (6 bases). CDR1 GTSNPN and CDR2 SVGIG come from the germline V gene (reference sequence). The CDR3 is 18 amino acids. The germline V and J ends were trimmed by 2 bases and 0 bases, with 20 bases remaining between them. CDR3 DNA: TGTGCCTGGAGTAGGGGGGCCTACCGTATGCGCTCTGGAAACACCATATATTTT. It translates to CAWSRGAYRMRSGNTIYF. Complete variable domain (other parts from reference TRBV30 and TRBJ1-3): SQTIHQWPATLVQPVGSPLSLECTVEGTSNPNLYWYRQAAGRGLQLLFYSVGIGQISSEVPQNLSASRPQDRQFILSSKKLLLSDSGFYLCAWSRGAYRMRSGNTIYFGEGSWLTVV.

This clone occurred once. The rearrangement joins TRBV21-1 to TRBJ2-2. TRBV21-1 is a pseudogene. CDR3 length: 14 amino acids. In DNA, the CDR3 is TGTGCCAGCAGCAAAGCCCAAGGGACCGGGGAGCTGTTTTTT. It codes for CASSKAQGTGELFF.

As DNA, the CDR3 is TGTGCCAGCAGCCCCGACACAGGGTTGAGCACCGGGGAGCTGTTTTTT. It translates to CASSPDTGLSTGELFF. V and J are TRBV5-6 and TRBJ2-2, with D perhaps TRBD1 (6 bases). CDR1 is SGHDT and CDR2 is YYEEEE in the germline V gene. The CDR3 spans 16 residues. V was shortened by 4 bases and J by 4 bases, with 17 bases between the two germline ends.

The CDR3 loop reads CASSTLAGGLVFVLFNEQFF. The CDR3 DNA sequence: TGTGCCAGCAGTACGCTAGCGGGTGGATTGGTGTTTGTACTCTTCAATGAGCAGTTCTTC. V usage is TRBV28 and J usage is TRBJ2-1, with 8 bases lining up with TRBD2. V was clipped by 5 bases and J by 6 bases; unmatched bases: 24. The CDR3 sequence is 20 residues long. The germline gives CDR1 MDHEN, CDR2 SYDVKM. Looking up the rest from reference TRBV28 and TRBJ2-1 gives the full variable domain: DVKVTQSSRYLVKRTGEKVFLECVQDMDHENMFWYRQDPGLGLRLIYFSYDVKMKEKGDIPEGYSVSREKKERFSLILESASTNQTSMYLCASSTLAGGLVFVLFNEQFFGPGTRLTVL.

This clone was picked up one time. The CDR3 bases are TGTGCCAGCAGCCAAAGACTAGCGGGCTACGAGCAGTACTTC. Translating it yields CASSQRLAGYEQYF. The V call is TRBV9, the J call TRBJ2-7; 10 positions agree with TRBD2. The CDR3 totals 14 residues. Per germline, CDR1 SGDLS and CDR2 YYNGEE. V gave up 4 bases and J gave up 3 bases; unmatched junction bases: 4.

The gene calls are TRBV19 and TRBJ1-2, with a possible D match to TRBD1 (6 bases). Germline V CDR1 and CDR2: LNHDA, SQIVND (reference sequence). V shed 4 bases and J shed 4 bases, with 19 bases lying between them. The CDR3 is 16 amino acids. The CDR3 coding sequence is TGTGCCAGTAGTACCCCTGGGGGGGGACAATCCTATGGCTACACCTTC. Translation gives CASSTPGGGQSYGYTF.

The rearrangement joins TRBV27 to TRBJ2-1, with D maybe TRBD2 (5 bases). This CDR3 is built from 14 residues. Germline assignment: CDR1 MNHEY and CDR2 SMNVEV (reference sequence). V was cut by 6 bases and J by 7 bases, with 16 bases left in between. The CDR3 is CASRQLGTGNEQFF. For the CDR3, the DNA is TGTGCCAGCAGACAGTTGGGTACGGGGAATGAGCAGTTCTTC.

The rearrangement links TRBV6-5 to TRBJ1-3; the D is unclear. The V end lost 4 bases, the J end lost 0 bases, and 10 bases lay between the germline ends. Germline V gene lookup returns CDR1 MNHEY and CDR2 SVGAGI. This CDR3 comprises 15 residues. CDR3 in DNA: TGTGCCAGCAGTTTTGGTGCCCTCTCTGGAAACACCATATATTTT. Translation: CASSFGALSGNTIYF.

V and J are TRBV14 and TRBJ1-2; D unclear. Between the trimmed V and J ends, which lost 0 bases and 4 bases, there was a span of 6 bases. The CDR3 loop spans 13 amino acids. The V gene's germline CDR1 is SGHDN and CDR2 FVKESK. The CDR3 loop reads CASSQDGVYGYTF. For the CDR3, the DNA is TGTGCCAGCAGCCAAGACGGCGTCTATGGCTACACCTTC. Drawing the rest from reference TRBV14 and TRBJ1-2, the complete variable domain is EAGVTQFPSHSVIEKGQTVTLRCDPISGHDNLYWYRRVMGKEIKFLLHFVKESKQDESGMPNNRFLAERTGGTYSTLKVQPAELEDSGVYFCASSQDGVYGYTFGSGTRLTVV.

CDR3 sequence: CASSLVYRGQETQYF. For the CDR3, the DNA is TGTGCCAGCAGCTTAGTCTATAGGGGGCAAGAGACCCAGTACTTC. This chain joins TRBV7-2 and TRBJ2-5, with D perhaps matching TRBD1 (6 bases). The CDR3 has 15 amino acids. Germline V gene lookup returns CDR1 SGHTA and CDR2 FQGNSA. The ends were cut back, 1 base at V and 2 bases at J, with 11 bases in the middle.

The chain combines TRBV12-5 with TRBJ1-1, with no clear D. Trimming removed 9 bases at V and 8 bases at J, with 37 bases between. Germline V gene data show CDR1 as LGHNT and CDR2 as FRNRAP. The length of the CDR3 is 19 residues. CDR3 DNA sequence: TGTGCTAGCCCTTCCGCAGCGGGTCTACCGGTCCCAGGAGTCGTCGAAGCTTTCTTT. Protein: CASPSAAGLPVPGVVEAFF.

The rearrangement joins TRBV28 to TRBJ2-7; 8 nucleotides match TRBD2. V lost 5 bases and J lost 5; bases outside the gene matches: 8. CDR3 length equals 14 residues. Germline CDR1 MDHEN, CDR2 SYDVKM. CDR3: CASSLSGAVDEQYF. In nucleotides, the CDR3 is TGTGCCAGCAGTCTTAGCGGGGCTGTCGACGAGCAGTACTTC.

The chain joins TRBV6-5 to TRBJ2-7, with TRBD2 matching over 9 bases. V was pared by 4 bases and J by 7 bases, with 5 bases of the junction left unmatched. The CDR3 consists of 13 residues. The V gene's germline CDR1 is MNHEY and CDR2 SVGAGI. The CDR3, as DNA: TGTGCCAGCAGTTTGGCGGGAGGGCCTGAGCAGTACTTC. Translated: CASSLAGGPEQYF.

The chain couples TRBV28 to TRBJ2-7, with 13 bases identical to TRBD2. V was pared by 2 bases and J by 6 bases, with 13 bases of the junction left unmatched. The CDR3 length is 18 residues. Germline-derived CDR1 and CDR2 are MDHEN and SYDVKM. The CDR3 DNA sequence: TGTGCCAGCAGTTTAGAAACACTAGCGGGAGGGGTTTGGTTCGAGCAGTACTTC. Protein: CASSLETLAGGVWFEQYF. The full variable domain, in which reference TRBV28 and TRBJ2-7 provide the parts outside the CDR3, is DVKVTQSSRYLVKRTGEKVFLECVQDMDHENMFWYRQDPGLGLRLIYFSYDVKMKEKGDIPEGYSVSREKKERFSLILESASTNQTSMYLCASSLETLAGGVWFEQYFGPGTRLTVT.

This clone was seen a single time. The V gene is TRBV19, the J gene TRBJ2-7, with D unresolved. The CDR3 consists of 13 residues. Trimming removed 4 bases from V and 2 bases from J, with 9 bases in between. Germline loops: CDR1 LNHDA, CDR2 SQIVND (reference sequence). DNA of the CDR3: TGTGCCAGTAGTAAGTTAGACCCCTACGAGCAGTACTTC. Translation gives CASSKLDPYEQYF. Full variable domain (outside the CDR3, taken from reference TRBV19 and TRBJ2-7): DGGITQSPKYLFRKEGQNVTLSCEQNLNHDAMYWYRQDPGQGLRLIYYSQIVNDFQKGDIAEGYSVSREKKESFPLTVTSAQKNPTAFYLCASSKLDPYEQYFGPGTRLTVT.

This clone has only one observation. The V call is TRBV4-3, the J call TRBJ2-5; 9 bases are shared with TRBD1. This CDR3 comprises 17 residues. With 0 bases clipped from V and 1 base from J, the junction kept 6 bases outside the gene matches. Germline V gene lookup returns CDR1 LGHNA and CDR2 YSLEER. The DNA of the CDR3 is TGCGCCAGCAGCCAAGAGGGCGGGACAGGGTTCCAAGAGACCCAGTACTTC. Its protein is CASSQEGGTGFQETQYF.

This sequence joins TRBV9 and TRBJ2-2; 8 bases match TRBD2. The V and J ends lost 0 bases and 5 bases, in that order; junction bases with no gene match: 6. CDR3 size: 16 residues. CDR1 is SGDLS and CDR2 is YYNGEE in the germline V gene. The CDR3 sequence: CASSVAGTRRTGELFF. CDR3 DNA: TGTGCCAGCAGCGTAGCTGGGACTAGAAGGACCGGGGAGCTGTTTTTT.

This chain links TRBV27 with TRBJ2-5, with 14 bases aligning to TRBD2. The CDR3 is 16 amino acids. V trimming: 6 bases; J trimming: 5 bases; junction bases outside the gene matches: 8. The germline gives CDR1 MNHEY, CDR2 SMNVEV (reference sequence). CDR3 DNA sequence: TGTGCCAGCAGCAAAGGGACTAGCGGGGGCTGGGAGACCCAGTACTTC. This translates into CASSKGTSGGWETQYF.